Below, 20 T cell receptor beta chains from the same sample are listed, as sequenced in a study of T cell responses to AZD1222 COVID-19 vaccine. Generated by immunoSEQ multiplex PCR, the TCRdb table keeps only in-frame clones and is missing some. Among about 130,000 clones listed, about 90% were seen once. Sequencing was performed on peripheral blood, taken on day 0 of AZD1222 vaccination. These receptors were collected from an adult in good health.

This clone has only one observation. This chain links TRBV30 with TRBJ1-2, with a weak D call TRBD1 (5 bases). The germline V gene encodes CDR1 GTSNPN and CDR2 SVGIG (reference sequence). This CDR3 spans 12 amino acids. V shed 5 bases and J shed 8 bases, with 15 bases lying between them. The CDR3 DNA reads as TGTGCCTGGGCATCGGGGGTGTGGGGCTACACCTTC. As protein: CAWASGVWGYTF.

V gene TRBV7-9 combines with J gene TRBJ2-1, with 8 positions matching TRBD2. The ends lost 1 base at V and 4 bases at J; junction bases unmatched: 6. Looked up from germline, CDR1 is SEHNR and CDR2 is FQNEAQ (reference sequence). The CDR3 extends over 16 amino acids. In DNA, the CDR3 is TGTGCCAGCAGCTTAGATAGGGCTAGCGGGTACAATGAGCAGTTCTTC. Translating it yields CASSLDRASGYNEQFF.

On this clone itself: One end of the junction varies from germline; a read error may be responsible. CDR3 DNA sequence: TGTGCTAGCAGCTTAGCGCCTGCGACTAGCGGGATAGTGGAGCAGTACTTC. Its protein is CASSLAPATSGIVEQYF. The V and J genes are TRBV7-7 and TRBJ2-7, with 11 bases matching TRBD2. The CDR3 sequence is 17 residues long. CDR1 is SSHAT and CDR2 is FNYEAQ in the germline V gene (reference sequence). Complete variable domain (other parts from reference TRBV7-7 and TRBJ2-7): GAGVSQSPRYKVTKRGQDVTLRCDPISSHATLYWYQQALGQGPEFLTYFNYEAQPDKSGLPSDRFSAERPEGSISTLTIQRTEQRDSAMYRCASSLAPATSGIVEQYFGPGTRLTVT.

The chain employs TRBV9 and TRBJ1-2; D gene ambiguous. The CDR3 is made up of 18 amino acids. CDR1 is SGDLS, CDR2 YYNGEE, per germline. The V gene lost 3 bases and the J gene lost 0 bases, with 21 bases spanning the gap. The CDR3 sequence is CASSEQTGLNDSNYGYTF. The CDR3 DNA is TGTGCCAGCAGCGAGCAGACCGGGCTTAACGATTCTAACTATGGCTACACCTTC.

The CDR3 is CASSASGVSREGNEQYF. CDR3 bases: TGTGCCAGCAGCGCGAGTGGGGTAAGCAGGGAAGGGAACGAGCAGTACTTC. The V and J genes are TRBV13 and TRBJ2-7; possibly TRBD1 for D (5 bases). The CDR3 is made up of 17 amino acids. The V and J ends lost 5 bases and 5 bases respectively, with 25 bases between them. Per germline, CDR1 PRHDT and CDR2 FYEKMQ (reference sequence).

CDR3 residues: CASSLMGGGRGQPQHF. The CDR3 DNA is TGTGCCAGCAGCTTGATGGGGGGAGGGAGGGGTCAGCCCCAGCATTTT. The chain has TRBV5-6 and TRBJ1-5; possibly TRBD1 for D (5 bases). CDR3 length equals 16 residues. Germline CDR1 SGHDT, CDR2 YYEEEE. Trimming left V 1 base short and J 6 bases short, with 17 bases between.

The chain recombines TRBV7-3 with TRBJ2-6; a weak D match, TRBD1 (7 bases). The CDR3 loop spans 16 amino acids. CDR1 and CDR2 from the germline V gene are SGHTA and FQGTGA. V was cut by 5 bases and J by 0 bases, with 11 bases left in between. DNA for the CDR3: TGTGCCAGCAGCCCAGGGGGGAGCTCTGGGGCCAACGTCCTGACTTTC. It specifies CASSPGGSSGANVLTF.

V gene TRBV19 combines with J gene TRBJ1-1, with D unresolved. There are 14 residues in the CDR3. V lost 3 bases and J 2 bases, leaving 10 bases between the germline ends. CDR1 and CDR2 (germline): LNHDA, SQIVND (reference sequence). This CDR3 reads CASSMGSFNTEAFF. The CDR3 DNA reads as TGTGCCAGTAGTATGGGTTCCTTTAACACTGAAGCTTTCTTT.

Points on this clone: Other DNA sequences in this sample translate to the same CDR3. The CDR3 DNA follows: TGCAGCGTTGTTGTAAACACTGAAGCTTTCTTT. It translates to CSVVVNTEAFF. The chain links TRBV29-1 to TRBJ1-1; D gene ambiguous. Trimming pared 4 bases from V and 2 bases from J, leaving 5 bases between. CDR1 is SQVTM, CDR2 ANQGSEA, per germline. The CDR3 has 11 amino acids. Full variable domain (missing parts from reference TRBV29-1 and TRBJ1-1): SAVISQKPSRDICQRGTSLTIQCQVDSQVTMMFWYRQQPGQSLTLIATANQGSEATYESGFVIDKFPISRPNLTFSTLTVSNMSPEDSSIYLCSVVVNTEAFFGQGTRLTVV.

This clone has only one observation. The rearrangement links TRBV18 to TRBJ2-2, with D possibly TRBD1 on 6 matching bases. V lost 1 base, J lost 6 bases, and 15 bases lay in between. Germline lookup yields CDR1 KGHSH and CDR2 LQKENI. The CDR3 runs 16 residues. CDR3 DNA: TGTGCCAGCTCACCACTGGCAGGGGACGTCCCCGGGGAGCTGTTTTTT. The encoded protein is CASSPLAGDVPGELFF.

This CDR3 reads CASSPRDSYGYTF. CDR3 in DNA: TGCGCCAGCAGCCCACGGGACAGTTACGGCTACACCTTC. The genes are TRBV5-1 and TRBJ1-2, with 7 bases lining up with TRBD1. The CDR3 is made up of 13 amino acids. Per germline, CDR1 SGHRS and CDR2 YFSETQ. V was pared by 4 bases and J by 8 bases, with 8 bases of the junction left unmatched. The whole variable domain, filled in from reference TRBV5-1 and TRBJ1-2, reads KAGVTQTPRYLIKTRGQQVTLSCSPISGHRSVSWYQQTPGQGLQFLFEYFSETQRNKGNFPGRFSGRQFSNSRSEMNVSTLELGDSALYLCASSPRDSYGYTFGSGTRLTVV.

The CDR3, as DNA: TGTGCCAGCAGTTACTCCCTAGCGGGGTACAATGAGCAGTTCTTC. Its protein is CASSYSLAGYNEQFF. J is TRBJ2-1 and V is TRBV6-5, with 9 nucleotides matching TRBD2. J was trimmed by 4 bases and V by 0 bases; bases with no gene match: 1. CDR1 and CDR2 (germline): MNHEY, SVGAGI. The CDR3 totals 15 residues.

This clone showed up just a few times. The CDR3 nucleotides are TGTGCCAGCAGCTTAGCTTGGACTAGTGTAAAAATCGGGTACGAGCAGTACTTC. Translation: CASSLAWTSVKIGYEQYF. V usage is TRBV7-9 and J usage is TRBJ2-7; 7 bases are shared with TRBD2. The V and J ends lost 0 bases and 4 bases, in that order; junction bases with no gene match: 15. The CDR3 spans 18 residues. Germline values: CDR1 SEHNR, CDR2 FQNEAQ (reference sequence).

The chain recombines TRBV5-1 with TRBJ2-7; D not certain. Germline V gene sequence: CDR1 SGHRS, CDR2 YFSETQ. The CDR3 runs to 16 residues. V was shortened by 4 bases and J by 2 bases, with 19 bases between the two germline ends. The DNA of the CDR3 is TGCGCCAGCAGCCCGGATTTAGGTGACTTCCCCTACGAGCAGTACTTC. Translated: CASSPDLGDFPYEQYF.

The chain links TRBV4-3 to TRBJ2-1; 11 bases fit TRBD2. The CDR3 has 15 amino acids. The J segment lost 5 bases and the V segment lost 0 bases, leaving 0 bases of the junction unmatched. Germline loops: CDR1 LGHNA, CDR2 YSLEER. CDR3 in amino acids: CASSQEGLADNEQFF. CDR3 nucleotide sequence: TGCGCCAGCAGCCAAGAGGGACTAGCGGACAATGAGCAGTTCTTC.

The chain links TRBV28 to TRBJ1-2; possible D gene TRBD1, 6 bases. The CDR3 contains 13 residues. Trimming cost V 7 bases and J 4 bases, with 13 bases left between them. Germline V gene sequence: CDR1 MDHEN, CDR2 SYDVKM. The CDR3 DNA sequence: TGTGCCAGCATGGGGGGCGAAGGCTATGGCTACACCTTC. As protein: CASMGGEGYGYTF.

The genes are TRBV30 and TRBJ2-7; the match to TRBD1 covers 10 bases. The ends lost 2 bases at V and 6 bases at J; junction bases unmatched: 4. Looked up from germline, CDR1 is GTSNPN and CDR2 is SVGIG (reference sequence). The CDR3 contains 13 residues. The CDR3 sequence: CAWSRQGAGEQYF. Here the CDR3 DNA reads TGTGCCTGGAGTCGACAGGGGGCGGGCGAGCAGTACTTC.

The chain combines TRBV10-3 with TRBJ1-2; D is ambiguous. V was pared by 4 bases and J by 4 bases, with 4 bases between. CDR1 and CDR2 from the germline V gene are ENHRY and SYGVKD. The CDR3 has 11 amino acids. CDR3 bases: TGTGCCATCAGTGGGACCTATGGCTACACCTTC. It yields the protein CAISGTYGYTF.

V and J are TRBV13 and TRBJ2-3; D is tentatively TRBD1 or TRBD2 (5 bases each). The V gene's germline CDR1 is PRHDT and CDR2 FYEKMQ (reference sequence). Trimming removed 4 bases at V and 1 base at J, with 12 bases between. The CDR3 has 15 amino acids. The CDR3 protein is CASSSRDQRTDTQYF. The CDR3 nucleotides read TGTGCCAGCAGCTCCCGGGACCAACGCACAGATACGCAGTATTTT.

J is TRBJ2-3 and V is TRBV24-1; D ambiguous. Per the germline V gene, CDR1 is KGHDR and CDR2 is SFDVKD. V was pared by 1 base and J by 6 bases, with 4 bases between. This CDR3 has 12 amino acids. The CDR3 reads CATSDLDDTQYF. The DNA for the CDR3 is TGTGCCACCAGTGATTTAGATGATACGCAGTATTTT.